Following are 10 T cell receptor beta chains from one sample sequenced in a study of control samples from healthy donors and cancer patients. Profiling relied on immunoSEQ multiplex PCR, and the TCRdb table lists in-frame clones only, not all of them. The data hold around 170,000 clones, with around 91% observed a single time. Sequencing was performed on blood. These receptors were obtained from a woman aged 45-65 years in good health.

This clone turned up a few times. This chain connects TRBV9 to TRBJ1-6, with D possibly matching TRBD1 (6 bases). This CDR3 is built from 14 residues. The V end was cut by 4 bases, the J end by 9 bases, with 14 bases between. CDR1 and CDR2 from the germline V gene are SGDLS and YYNGEE. CDR3 sequence: CASSPQGMGSPLHF. The CDR3 DNA reads as TGTGCCAGCAGCCCGCAGGGGATGGGTTCACCCCTCCACTTT.

This clone was recorded once. The chain joins TRBV28 to TRBJ2-5; 8 nucleotides line up with TRBD1. Germline CDR1 reads MDHEN; CDR2 reads SYDVKM. The J segment lost 2 bases and the V segment lost 2 bases, leaving 7 bases of the junction unmatched. This CDR3 has 16 amino acids. CDR3 loop: CASSLKDRVSQETQYF. CDR3 DNA: TGTGCCAGCAGTTTAAAGGACAGGGTATCACAAGAGACCCAGTACTTC.

J is TRBJ1-1 and V is TRBV19; a weak D match, TRBD1 (5 bases). The CDR3 has 12 amino acids. The V gene's germline CDR1 is LNHDA and CDR2 SQIVND (reference sequence). V lost 4 bases, J lost 7 bases, and 10 bases lay in between. The CDR3 loop is CASSTRDGEAFF. CDR3 DNA: TGTGCCAGTAGTACCCGGGACGGTGAAGCTTTCTTT. The full variable domain, its missing parts supplied by reference TRBV19 and TRBJ1-1, is DGGITQSPKYLFRKEGQNVTLSCEQNLNHDAMYWYRQDPGQGLRLIYYSQIVNDFQKGDIAEGYSVSREKKESFPLTVTSAQKNPTAFYLCASSTRDGEAFFGQGTRLTVV.

The rearrangement uses TRBV29-1 and TRBJ1-1; D is perhaps TRBD1 (6 bases). V was shortened by 6 bases and J by 0 bases, with 17 bases between the two germline ends. This CDR3 comprises 15 residues. From germline, CDR1 is SQVTM and CDR2 ANQGSEA. The CDR3 nucleotides read TGCAGCGTCCAAGATGGGGGCCTATTGAACACTGAAGCTTTCTTT. It encodes CSVQDGGLLNTEAFF. Supplemented by reference TRBV29-1 and TRBJ1-1, the full variable domain reads SAVISQKPSRDICQRGTSLTIQCQVDSQVTMMFWYRQQPGQSLTLIATANQGSEATYESGFVIDKFPISRPNLTFSTLTVSNMSPEDSSIYLCSVQDGGLLNTEAFFGQGTRLTVV.

The V gene is TRBV18, the J gene TRBJ1-1; a weak D match, TRBD1 (5 bases). The CDR3 contains 13 residues. The germline V gene has CDR1 KGHSH and CDR2 LQKENI. V dropped 3 bases and J dropped 8 bases, with 13 bases sitting between them. CDR3 protein: CASSPSGQGEAFF. CDR3 sequence (DNA): TGTGCCAGCTCACCTTCCGGGCAGGGCGAAGCTTTCTTT.

The J gene is TRBJ2-1, the V gene TRBV5-1; D perhaps matches TRBD1 (6 bases). Germline V CDR1 and CDR2: SGHRS, YFSETQ. The CDR3 length is 16 residues. Trimming took 0 bases from V and 6 from J, leaving 16 bases between them. Written as DNA, the CDR3 is TGCGCCAGCAGCTTGGCCGGTTGGTCAGGGGTCAATGAGCAGTTCTTC. Its translation: CASSLAGWSGVNEQFF.

Note on this clone: The same CDR3 also results from other DNA sequences found in this sample. V gene TRBV19 combines with J gene TRBJ2-7; D may match TRBD1 or TRBD2 (5 bases each). Germline V gene sequence: CDR1 LNHDA, CDR2 SQIVND (reference sequence). This CDR3 has 13 residues. V was cut by 6 bases and J by 2 bases, with 11 bases left in between. As DNA, the CDR3 is TGTGCCAGTAGCCCGGGGCCCACCTACGAGCAGTACTTC. It yields the protein CASSPGPTYEQYF.

The chain joins TRBV19 to TRBJ2-5, with 7 nucleotides matching TRBD1. Germline trimming cut 3 bases from V and 9 bases from J; bases unmatched to any gene: 10. The CDR3 covers 14 residues. The germline gives CDR1 LNHDA, CDR2 SQIVND (reference sequence). The CDR3 loop is CASSIGQRTGAQYF. Written as DNA, the CDR3 is TGTGCCAGTAGTATCGGGCAGCGAACAGGGGCCCAGTACTTC.

Here the CDR3 DNA reads TGTGCCAGCAGCCTTCGACCGTACCAGACTGAAGCTTTCTTT. Protein: CASSLRPYQTEAFF. V is TRBV11-2 and J is TRBJ1-1; D is unclear. From germline, CDR1 is SGHAT and CDR2 FQNNGV. The CDR3 totals 14 residues. Trimming shortened V by 5 bases and J by 5 bases, and 15 bases separated the two germline ends.

The chain joins TRBV7-9 to TRBJ2-5; D is uncertain. Looked up from germline, CDR1 is SEHNR and CDR2 is FQNEAQ (reference sequence). Trimming cost V 7 bases and J 5 bases, with 14 bases left between them. The CDR3 contains 13 residues. The CDR3 nucleotides are TGTGCCAGCATTCGTGCCGGGTCGGAGACCCAGTACTTC. Translating it yields CASIRAGSETQYF.